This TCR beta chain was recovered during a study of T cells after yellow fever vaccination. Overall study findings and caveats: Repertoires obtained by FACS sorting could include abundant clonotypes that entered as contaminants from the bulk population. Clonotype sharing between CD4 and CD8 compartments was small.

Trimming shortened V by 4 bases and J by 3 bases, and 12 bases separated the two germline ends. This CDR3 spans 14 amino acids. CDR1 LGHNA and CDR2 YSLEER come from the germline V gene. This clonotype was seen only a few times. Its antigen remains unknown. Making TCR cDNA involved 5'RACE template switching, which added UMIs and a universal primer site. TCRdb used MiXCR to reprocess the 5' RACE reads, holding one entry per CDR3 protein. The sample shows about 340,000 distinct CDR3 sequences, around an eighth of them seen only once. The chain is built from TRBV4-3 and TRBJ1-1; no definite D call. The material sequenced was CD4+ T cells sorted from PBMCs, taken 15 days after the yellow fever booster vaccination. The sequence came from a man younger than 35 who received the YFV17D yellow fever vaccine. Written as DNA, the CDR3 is TGCGCCAGCAGCCGGGAGGTGCACTACACTGAAGCTTTCTTT. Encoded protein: CASSREVHYTEAFF.